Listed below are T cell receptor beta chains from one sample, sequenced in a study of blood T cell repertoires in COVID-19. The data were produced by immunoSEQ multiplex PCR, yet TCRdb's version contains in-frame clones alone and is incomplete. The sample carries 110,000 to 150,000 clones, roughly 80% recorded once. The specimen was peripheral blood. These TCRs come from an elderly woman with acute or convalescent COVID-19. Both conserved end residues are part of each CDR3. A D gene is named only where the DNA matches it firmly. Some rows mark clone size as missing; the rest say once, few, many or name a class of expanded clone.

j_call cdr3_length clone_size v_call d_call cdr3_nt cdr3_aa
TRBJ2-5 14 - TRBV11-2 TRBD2 TGTGCCAGCAGCTTAAGCGGGATCCAAGAGACCCAGTACTTC CASSLSGIQETQYF
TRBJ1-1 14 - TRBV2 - TGTGCCAGCAGTGAAATTGGAGGGAATGCTGAAGCTTTCTTT CASSEIGGNAEAFF
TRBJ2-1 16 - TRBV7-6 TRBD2 TGTGCCAGCAGCCGCGGTGCTGGCGGGGGGTTAAATGAGCAGTTCTTC CASSRGAGGGLNEQFF
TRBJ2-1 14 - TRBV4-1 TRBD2 TGCGCCAGCAGCCAACCAGCGGGGGGCCGCGAGCAGTTCTTC CASSQPAGGREQFF
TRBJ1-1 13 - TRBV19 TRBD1 TGTGCCAGTAGCATACAGGGGGCGGGTGAAGCTTTCTTT CASSIQGAGEAFF
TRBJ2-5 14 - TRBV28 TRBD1 TGTGCCAGCAGTGGGACAGCCCAATGGGGAACCCAGTACTTC CASSGTAQWGTQYF
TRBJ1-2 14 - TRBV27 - TGTGCCAGCAGTTTGTATCCAGGGGCCTATGGCTACACCTTC CASSLYPGAYGYTF
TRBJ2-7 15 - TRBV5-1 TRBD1 TGCGCCAGCAGCCCAACAGGGGGCTGGCCCTACGAGCAGTACTTC CASSPTGGWPYEQYF
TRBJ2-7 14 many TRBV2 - TGTGCCAGCCGGAGGTCTACCCAATCCTACGAGCAGTACTTC CASRRSTQSYEQYF
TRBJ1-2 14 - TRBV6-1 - TGTGCCACCACTGTAGGGGAGGCTAACTATGGCTACACCTTC CATTVGEANYGYTF
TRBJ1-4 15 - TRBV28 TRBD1 TGTGCCAGCAGGCGCCCAACAGGGGGCAGAGAAAAACTGTTTTTT CASRRPTGGREKLFF
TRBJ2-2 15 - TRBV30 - TGTGCCTGGAGTTTAGCAAAGCATTTACCCGGGGAGCTGTTTTTT CAWSLAKHLPGELFF
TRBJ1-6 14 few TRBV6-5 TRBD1 TGTGCCAGCAGTTACGGGACAGGGGATTCACCCCTCCACTTT CASSYGTGDSPLHF
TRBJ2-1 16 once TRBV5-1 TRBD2 TGCGCCAGCAGCTGGGGACTAGCGGGAGGCTACAATGAGCAGTTCTTC CASSWGLAGGYNEQFF
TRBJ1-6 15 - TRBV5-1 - TGCGCCAGCAGCTTTCCCAGCTCCTATAATTCACCCCTCCACTTT CASSFPSSYNSPLHF
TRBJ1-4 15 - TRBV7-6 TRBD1 TGTGCCAGCAGCTTATGGGGACAGAGAAATGAAAAACTGTTTTTT CASSLWGQRNEKLFF
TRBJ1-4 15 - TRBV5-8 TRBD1 TGTGCCAGCGAGCCGGGACAGGGACTTAATGAAAAACTGTTTTTT CASEPGQGLNEKLFF
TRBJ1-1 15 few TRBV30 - TGTGCCTGGAGTGTACCCCACAGAAAGAACACTGAAGCTTTCTTT CAWSVPHRKNTEAFF
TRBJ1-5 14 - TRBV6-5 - TGTGCCAGCAGTCCCCGGGGAGGGGCAAGGCCCCAGCATTTT CASSPRGGARPQHF
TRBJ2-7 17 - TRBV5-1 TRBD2 TGCGCCAGCAGTACCAGTCTTGCGGGGGGGATCTCCTACGAGCAGTACTTC CASSTSLAGGISYEQYF
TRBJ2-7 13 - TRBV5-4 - TGTGCCAGCAGCCTAGACAGAGCCTACGAGCAGTACTTC CASSLDRAYEQYF
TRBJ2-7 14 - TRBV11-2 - TGTGCCAGCAGCAGGGGGGGGAGCTCCTACGAGCAGTACTTC CASSRGGSSYEQYF
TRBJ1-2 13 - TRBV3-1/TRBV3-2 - TGTGCCAGCAGCCCACCGGGAGAGTATGGCTACACCTTC CASSPPGEYGYTF
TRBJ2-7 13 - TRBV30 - TGTGCCTGGACTACAGGTCCCTCCTACGAGCAGTACTTC CAWTTGPSYEQYF
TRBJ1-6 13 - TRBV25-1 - TGTGCCAGCAGTGTGTCAGGGGATTCACCCCTCCACTTT CASSVSGDSPLHF
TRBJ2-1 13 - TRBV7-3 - TGTGCCAGCAGCTTAATTAGGGGAAATGAGCAGTTCTTC CASSLIRGNEQFF
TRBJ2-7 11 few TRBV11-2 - TGTGCCAGCAGCCGGGGGTACGAGCAGTACTTC CASSRGYEQYF
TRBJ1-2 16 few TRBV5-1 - TGCGCCAGCAGCTTGGAGGGGGGGCCGCAGAACTATGGCTACACCTTC CASSLEGGPQNYGYTF
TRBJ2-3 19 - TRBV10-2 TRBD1 TGCGCCAGCGGGGTTGGGACAGGGGGATTTTTGCGAGGCACAGATACGCAGTATTTT CASGVGTGGFLRGTDTQYF
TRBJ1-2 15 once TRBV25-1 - TGTGCCAGCAGTGAATATACAGCCGGTCGCCTTGGCTACACCTTC CASSEYTAGRLGYTF
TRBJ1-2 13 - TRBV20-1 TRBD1 TGCAGTGCTAGTCCACAGGGGTATTATGGCTACACCTTC CSASPQGYYGYTF
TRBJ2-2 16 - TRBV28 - TGTGCCACCCCGGCCCCTGGCGGAGGGAACACCGGGGAGCTGTTTTTT CATPAPGGGNTGELFF